This T cell receptor beta chain was captured by sequencing in a study of blood T cell repertoires in COVID-19 (dated by TCRdb to 2019 to 2021). Context from the whole study: Collaborator samples came from the United States, Italy and Spain and covered acute and convalescent phases of COVID-19. Sample metadata almost always included a de-identified subject ID, COVID-19 status, age in years and sex. Where available, HLA class I and class II types were taken from metadata supplied by the sample provider and were not determined by assay-based typing. The repertoires were released in a freely available public database intended as a resource for research on the immune response to SARS-CoV-2. The material from the prospective study consisted of cDNA or gDNA derived from T cells, B-cell-depleted T cells, or PBMCs. The dataset comprised deeply sampled blood TCRbeta repertoires from subjects exposed to, actively infected with, or recovered from COVID-19. Samples were obtained from the ongoing ImmuneRACE study (first 160 participants) and from 1,254 subjects provided by 6 global collaborators. Overall study results and their limits: How much clinical and demographic metadata was included differed by source and by participant, and the metadata was provided uncurated.

A remark on this clone: The specificity of this receptor is unknown. No base-level quality is on record; no much larger clone is a single base apart.

TCRbeta CDR3 regions were amplified from genomic DNA using the immunoSEQ Assay, a bias-controlled multiplex PCR. Turning to the authors' computational methods: Nucleated cell counts per sample were estimated from amplification of reference gene primers within the assay. To quantify the absolute abundance of each unique TCRbeta CDR3 rearrangement, sequence reads were collapsed and filtered. For each sample, productive Simpson clonality was calculated as the square root of Simpson's diversity index over productive rearrangements. TCRdb limited this immuneACCESS table to in-frame rearrangements with V and J called. A share of clones is missing; checked studies link under half to unresolved V genes, and the rest is unexplained. V and J calls and clone size come straight from that table; D and trimming were deduced from the DNA. Present in this sample are around 100,000 clones, roughly nine tenths of which were seen just once. Jointly, the top ten make up about 15% of the sample.

Collaborating institutions collected whole blood in K2EDTA tubes following their own protocols. For TCRbeta analysis, collaborator samples were shipped as frozen whole blood, as isolated PBMCs, or as DNA extracted from either sample type. CDR1 MNHEY and CDR2 SVGEGT were looked up in the germline V gene. The CDR3 spans 13 residues, from the cysteine through the phenylalanine. Kept here is only the CDR3 DNA, which spans 39 bases and is read in frame from base 1. The trim is 1 base for V and 5 bases for J, with a gap of 8 bases between the germline ends. This clonotype originated in an elderly woman in a cohort sampled during active COVID-19. Sample: peripheral blood. The chain is encoded by TRBV6-2 or TRBV6-3 joined to TRBJ2-5; no D gene call is confident. The CDR3 loop reads CASSYWSSETQYF. The sequence in DNA is TGTGCCAGCAGTTACTGGAGCAGTGAGACCCAGTACTTC.